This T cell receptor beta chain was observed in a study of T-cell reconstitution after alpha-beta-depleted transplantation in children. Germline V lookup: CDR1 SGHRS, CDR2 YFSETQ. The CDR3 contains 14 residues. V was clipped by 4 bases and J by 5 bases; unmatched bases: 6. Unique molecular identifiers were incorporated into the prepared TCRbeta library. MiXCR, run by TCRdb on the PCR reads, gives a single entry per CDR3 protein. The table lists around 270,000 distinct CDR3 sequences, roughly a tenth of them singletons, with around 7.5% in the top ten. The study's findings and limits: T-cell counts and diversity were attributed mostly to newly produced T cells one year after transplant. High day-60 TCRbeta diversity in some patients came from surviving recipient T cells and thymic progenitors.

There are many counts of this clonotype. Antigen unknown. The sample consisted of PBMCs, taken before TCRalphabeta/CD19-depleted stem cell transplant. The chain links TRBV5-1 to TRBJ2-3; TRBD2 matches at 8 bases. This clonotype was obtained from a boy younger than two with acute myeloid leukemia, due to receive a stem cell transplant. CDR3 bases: TGCGCCAGCAGCAAGGGACTAGATATAGATACGCAGTATTTT. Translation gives CASSKGLDIDTQYF.